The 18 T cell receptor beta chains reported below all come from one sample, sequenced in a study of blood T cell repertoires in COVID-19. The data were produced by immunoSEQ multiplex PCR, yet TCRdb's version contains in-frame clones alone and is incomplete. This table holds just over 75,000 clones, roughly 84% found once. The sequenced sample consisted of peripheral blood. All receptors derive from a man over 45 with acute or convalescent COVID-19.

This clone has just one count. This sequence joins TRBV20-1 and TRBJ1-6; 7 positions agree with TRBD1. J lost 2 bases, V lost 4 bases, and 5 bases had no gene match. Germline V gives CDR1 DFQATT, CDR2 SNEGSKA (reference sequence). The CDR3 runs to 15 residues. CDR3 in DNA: TGCAGTGCTATTGAAGGGGGCGCCTATAATTCACCCCTCCACTTT. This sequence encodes CSAIEGGAYNSPLHF.

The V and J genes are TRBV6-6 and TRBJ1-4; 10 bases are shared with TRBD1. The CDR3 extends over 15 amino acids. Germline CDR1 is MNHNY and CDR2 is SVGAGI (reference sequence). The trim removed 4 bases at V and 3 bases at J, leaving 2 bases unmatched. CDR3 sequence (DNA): TGTGCCAGCAGTTTCGGACAGGGGGCTAATGAAAAACTGTTTTTT. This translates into CASSFGQGANEKLFF.

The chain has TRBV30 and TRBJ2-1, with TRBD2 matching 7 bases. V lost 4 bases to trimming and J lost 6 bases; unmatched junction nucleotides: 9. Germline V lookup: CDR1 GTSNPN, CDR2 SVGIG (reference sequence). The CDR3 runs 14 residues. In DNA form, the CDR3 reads TGTGCCTGGACCCCGCGTTGGGGGGGCAATGAGCAGTTCTTC. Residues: CAWTPRWGGNEQFF.

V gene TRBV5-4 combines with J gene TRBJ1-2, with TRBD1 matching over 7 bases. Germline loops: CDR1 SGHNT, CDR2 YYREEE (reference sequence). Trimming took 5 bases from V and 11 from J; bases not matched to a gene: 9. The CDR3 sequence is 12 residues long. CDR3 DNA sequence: TGTGCCAGCAGAAGGGACAGCCTGACGTACACCTTC. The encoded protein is CASRRDSLTYTF.

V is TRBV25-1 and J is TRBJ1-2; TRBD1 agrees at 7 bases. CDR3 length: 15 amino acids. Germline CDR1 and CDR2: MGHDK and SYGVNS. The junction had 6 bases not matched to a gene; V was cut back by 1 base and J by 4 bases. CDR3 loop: CASSESTGVGYGYTF. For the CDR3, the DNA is TGTGCCAGCAGTGAATCCACAGGGGTCGGCTATGGCTACACCTTC.

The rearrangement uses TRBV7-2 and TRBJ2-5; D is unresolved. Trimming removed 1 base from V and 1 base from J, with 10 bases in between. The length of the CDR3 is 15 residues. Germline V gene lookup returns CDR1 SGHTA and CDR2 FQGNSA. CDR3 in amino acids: CASSLELSSQETQYF. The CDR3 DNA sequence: TGTGCCAGCAGCTTAGAACTTTCTTCCCAAGAGACCCAGTACTTC.

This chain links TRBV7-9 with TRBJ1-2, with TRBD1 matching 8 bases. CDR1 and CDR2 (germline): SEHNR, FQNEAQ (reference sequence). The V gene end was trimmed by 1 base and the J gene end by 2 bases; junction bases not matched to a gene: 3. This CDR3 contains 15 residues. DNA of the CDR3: TGTGCCAGCAGCTTAGTGGCAGGGGGCAACTATGGCTACACCTTC. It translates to CASSLVAGGNYGYTF. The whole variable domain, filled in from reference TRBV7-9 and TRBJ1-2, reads DTGVSQNPRHKITKRGQNVTFRCDPISEHNRLYWYRQTLGQGPEFLTYFQNEAQLEKSRLLSDRFSAERPKGSFSTLEIQRTEQGDSAMYLCASSLVAGGNYGYTFGSGTRLTVV.

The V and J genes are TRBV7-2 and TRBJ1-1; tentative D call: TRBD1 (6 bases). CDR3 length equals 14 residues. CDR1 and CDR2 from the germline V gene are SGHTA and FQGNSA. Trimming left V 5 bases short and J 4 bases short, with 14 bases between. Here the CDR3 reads CASSLRQDSTEAFF. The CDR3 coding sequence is TGTGCCAGCAGCCTAAGACAGGACTCCACTGAAGCTTTCTTT.

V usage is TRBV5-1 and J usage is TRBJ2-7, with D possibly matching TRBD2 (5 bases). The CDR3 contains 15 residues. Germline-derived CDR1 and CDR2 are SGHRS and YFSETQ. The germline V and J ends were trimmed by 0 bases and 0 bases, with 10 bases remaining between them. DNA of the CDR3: TGCGCCAGCAGCTTGGGTTCGGGGAGCTCCTACGAGCAGTACTTC. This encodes CASSLGSGSSYEQYF. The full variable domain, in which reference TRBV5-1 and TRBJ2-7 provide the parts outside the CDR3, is KAGVTQTPRYLIKTRGQQVTLSCSPISGHRSVSWYQQTPGQGLQFLFEYFSETQRNKGNFPGRFSGRQFSNSRSEMNVSTLELGDSALYLCASSLGSGSSYEQYFGPGTRLTVT.

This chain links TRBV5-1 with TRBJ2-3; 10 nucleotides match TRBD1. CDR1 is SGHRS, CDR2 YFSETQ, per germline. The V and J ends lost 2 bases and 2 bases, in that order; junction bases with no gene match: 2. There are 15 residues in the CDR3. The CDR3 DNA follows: TGCGCCAGCAGCTTCGGGACAGGGGCCACAGATACGCAGTATTTT. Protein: CASSFGTGATDTQYF.

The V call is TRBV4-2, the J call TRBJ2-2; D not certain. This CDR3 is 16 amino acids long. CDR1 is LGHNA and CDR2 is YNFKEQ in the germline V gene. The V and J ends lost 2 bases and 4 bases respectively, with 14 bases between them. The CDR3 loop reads CASSQPGSLLTGELFF. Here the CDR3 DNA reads TGTGCCAGCAGCCAACCCGGGTCCCTGCTCACCGGGGAGCTGTTTTTT.

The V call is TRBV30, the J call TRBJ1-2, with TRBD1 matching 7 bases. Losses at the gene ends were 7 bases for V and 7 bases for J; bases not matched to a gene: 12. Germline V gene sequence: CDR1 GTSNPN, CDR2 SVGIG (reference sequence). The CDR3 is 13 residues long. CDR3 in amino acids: CAYRDRVGSGYTF. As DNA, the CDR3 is TGTGCCTACCGAGACAGGGTTGGATCTGGCTACACCTTC.

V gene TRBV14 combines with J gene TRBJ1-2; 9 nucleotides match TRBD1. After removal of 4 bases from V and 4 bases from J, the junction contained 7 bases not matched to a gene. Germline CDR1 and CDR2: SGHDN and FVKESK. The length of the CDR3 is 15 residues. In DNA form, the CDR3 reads TGTGCCAGCAGCCTGACAGGGGGTAGCATCTATGGCTACACCTTC. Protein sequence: CASSLTGGSIYGYTF.

The CDR3 region is CASSQDFPSGPIEQFF. The CDR3 nucleotides read TGCGCCAGCAGCCAAGATTTCCCTAGCGGTCCTATTGAGCAGTTCTTC. V gene TRBV4-3 combines with J gene TRBJ2-1; 7 nucleotides agree with TRBD2. In germline, CDR1 is LGHNA, CDR2 YSLEER. CDR3 length equals 16 residues. With 0 bases clipped from V and 9 bases from J, the junction kept 11 bases outside the gene matches.

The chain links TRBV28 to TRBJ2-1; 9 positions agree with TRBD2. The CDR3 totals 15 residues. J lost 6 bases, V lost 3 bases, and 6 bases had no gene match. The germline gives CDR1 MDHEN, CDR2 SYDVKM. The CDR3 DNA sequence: TGTGCCAGCAGTTTCTTGGGACTAGCTTCCAATGAGCAGTTCTTC. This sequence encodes CASSFLGLASNEQFF.

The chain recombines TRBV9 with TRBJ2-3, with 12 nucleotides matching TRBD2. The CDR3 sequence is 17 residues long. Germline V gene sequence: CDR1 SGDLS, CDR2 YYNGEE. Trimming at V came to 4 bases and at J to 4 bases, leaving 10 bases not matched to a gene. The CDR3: CASSPGASGGGADTQYF. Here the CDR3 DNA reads TGTGCCAGCAGCCCCGGGGCTAGCGGGGGGGGTGCAGATACGCAGTATTTT.

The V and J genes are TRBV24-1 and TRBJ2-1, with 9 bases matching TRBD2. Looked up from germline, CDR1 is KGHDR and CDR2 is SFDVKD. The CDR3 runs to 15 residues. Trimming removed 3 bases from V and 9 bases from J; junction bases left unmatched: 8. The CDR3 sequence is CATSDSGLALSEQFF. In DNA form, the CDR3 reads TGTGCCACCAGTGATAGTGGACTAGCGCTCTCTGAGCAGTTCTTC.

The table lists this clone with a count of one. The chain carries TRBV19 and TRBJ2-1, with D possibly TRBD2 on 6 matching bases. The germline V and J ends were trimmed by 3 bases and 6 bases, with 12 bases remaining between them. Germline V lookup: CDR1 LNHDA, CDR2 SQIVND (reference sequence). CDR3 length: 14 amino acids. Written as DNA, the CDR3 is TGTGCCAGTAGTATGGCGGAGGGTGGCAATGAGCAGTTCTTC. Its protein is CASSMAEGGNEQFF.